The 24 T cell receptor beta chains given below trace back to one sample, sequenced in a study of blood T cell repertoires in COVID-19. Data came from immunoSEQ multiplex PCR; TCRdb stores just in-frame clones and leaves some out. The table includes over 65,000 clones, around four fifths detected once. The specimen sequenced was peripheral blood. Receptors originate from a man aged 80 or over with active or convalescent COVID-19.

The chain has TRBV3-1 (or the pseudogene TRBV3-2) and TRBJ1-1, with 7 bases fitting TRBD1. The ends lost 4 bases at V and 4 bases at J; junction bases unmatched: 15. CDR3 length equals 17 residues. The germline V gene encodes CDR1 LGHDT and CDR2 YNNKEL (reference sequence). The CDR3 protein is CASSPRGTGRGTTEAFF. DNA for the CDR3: TGTGCCAGCAGCCCTAGGGGGACGGGCAGGGGGACCACTGAAGCTTTCTTT.

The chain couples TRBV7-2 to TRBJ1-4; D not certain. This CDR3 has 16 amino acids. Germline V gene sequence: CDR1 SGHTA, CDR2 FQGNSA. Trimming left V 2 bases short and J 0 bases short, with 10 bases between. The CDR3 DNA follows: TGTGCCAGCAGCTTATTGCCTTCGGCAACTAATGAAAAACTGTTTTTT. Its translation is CASSLLPSATNEKLFF.

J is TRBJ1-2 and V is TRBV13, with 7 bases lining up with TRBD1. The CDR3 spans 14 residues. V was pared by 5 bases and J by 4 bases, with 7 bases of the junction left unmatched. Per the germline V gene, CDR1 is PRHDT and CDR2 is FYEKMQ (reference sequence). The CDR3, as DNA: TGTGCCAGCAGCGTATTACAGGGGTTCTATGGCTACACCTTC. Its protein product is CASSVLQGFYGYTF.

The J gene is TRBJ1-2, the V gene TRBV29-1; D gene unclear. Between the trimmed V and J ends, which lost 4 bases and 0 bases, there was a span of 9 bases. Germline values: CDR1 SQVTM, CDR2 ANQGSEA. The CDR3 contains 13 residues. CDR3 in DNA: TGCAGCGTTGTCCAGGAAACTAACTATGGCTACACCTTC. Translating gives CSVVQETNYGYTF.

This CDR3 is CASSYSSSETQYF. In DNA, the CDR3 is TGTGCCAGCAGCTATTCTAGCTCTGAGACCCAGTACTTC. The rearrangement links TRBV3-1 (or the pseudogene TRBV3-2) to TRBJ2-5, with D perhaps matching TRBD2 (5 bases). Per germline, CDR1 LGHDT and CDR2 YNNKEL (reference sequence). The CDR3 length is 13 residues. The V end was cut by 5 bases, the J end by 5 bases, with 12 bases between.

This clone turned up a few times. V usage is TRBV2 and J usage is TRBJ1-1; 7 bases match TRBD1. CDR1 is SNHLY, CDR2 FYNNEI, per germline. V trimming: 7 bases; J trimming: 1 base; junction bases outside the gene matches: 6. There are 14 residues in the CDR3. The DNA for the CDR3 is TGTGCCAGCAAGGCGACAGGGACGAACACTGAAGCTTTCTTT. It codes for CASKATGTNTEAFF.

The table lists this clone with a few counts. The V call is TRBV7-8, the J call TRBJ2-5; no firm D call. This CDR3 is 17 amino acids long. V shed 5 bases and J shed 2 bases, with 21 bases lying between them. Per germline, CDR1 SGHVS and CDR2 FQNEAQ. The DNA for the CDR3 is TGTGCCAGCAGCCTACCAAGATCGCGCGGTCCGCAAGAGACCCAGTACTTC. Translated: CASSLPRSRGPQETQYF. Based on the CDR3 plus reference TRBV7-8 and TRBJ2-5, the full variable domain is GAGVSQSPRYKVAKRGQDVALRCDPISGHVSLFWYQQALGQGPEFLTYFQNEAQLDKSGLPSDRFFAERPEGSVSTLKIQRTQQEDSAVYLCASSLPRSRGPQETQYFGPGTRLLVL.

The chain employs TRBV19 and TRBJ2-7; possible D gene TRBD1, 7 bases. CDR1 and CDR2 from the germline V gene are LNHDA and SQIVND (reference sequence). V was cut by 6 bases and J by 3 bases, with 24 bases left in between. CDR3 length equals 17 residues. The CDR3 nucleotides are TGTGCCAGTAGGAGAGGAGGGGGCCATACGTTCTTCTACGAGCAGTACGTC. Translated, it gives CASRRGGGHTFFYEQYV.

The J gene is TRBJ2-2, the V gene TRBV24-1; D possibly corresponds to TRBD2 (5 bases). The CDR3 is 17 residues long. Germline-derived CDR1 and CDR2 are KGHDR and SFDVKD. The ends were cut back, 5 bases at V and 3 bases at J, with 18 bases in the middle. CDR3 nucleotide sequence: TGTGCCACCAGTGGCCCAAGGGCAGGCGGGTACACCGGGGAGCTGTTTTTT. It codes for CATSGPRAGGYTGELFF.

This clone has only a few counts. CDR3 sequence (DNA): TGTGCCAGCTCACCTTTGGGGGCCAGGTCTGACTATGGCTACACCTTC. Amino acids: CASSPLGARSDYGYTF. The chain carries TRBV18 and TRBJ1-2; TRBD1 might be the D (6 bases). V lost 3 bases, J lost 3 bases, and 17 bases lay in between. Germline V CDR1 and CDR2: KGHSH, LQKENI. The CDR3 consists of 16 residues.

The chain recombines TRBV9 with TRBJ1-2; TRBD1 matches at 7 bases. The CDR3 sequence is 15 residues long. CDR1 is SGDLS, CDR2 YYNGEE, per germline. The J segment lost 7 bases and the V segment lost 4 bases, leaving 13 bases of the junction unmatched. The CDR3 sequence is CASSPIGGGRSGYTF. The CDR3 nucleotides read TGTGCCAGCAGCCCAATCGGAGGGGGCCGGAGTGGCTACACCTTC.

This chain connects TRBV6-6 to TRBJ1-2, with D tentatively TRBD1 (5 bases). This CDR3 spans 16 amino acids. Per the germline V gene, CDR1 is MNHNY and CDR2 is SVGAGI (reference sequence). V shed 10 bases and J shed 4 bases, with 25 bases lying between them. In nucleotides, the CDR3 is TGTGCCACCCTCCCCCAGGGCGGCGGTATCAGCTATGGCTACACCTTC. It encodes CATLPQGGGISYGYTF.

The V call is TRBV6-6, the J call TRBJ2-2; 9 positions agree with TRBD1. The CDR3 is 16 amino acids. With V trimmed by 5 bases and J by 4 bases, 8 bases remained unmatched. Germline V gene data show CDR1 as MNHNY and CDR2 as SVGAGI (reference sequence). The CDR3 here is CASSNTGGWGTGELFF. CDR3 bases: TGTGCCAGCAGTAACACAGGGGGCTGGGGCACCGGGGAGCTGTTTTTT.

The CDR3 here is CASSPGGQAPSYGYTF. The CDR3 bases are TGTGCCAGCAGTCCGGGGGGGCAGGCCCCATCCTATGGCTACACCTTC. The chain has TRBV5-4 and TRBJ1-2; TRBD1 is a possible D gene (6 bases). Germline CDR1 reads SGHNT; CDR2 reads YYREEE (reference sequence). This CDR3 region has 16 residues. Trimming pared 5 bases from V and 4 bases from J, leaving 21 bases between.

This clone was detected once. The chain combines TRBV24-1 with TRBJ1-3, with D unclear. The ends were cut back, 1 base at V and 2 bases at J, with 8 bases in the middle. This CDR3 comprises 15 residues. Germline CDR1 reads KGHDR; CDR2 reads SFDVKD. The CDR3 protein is CATSDLRDTGNTIYF. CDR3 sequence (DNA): TGTGCCACCAGTGATTTACGGGATACTGGAAACACCATATATTTT.

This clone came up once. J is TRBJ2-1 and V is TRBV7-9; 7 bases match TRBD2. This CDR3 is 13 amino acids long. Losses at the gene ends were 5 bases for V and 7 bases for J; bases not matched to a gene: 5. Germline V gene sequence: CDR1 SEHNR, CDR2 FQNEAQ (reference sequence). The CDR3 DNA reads TGTGCCAGCAGCGGACTAGAAGGAAATGAGCAGTTCTTC. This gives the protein CASSGLEGNEQFF.

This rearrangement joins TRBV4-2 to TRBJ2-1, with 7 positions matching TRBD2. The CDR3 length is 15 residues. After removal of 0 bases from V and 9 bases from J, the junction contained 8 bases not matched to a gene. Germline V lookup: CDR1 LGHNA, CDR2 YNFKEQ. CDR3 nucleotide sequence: TGTGCCAGCAGCCAAGAATGGCGGGAGTATGGTGAGCAGTTCTTC. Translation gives CASSQEWREYGEQFF.

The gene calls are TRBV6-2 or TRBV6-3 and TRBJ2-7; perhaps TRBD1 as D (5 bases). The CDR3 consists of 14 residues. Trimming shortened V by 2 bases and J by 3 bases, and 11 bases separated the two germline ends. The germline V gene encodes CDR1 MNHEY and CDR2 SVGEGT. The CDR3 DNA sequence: TGTGCCAGCAGTTACGCAGGGTTGGACTACGAGCAGTACGTC. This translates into CASSYAGLDYEQYV.

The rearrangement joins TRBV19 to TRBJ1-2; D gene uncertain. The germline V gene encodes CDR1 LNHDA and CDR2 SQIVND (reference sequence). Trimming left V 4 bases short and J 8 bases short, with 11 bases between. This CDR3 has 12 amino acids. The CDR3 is CASSTFNSGYTF. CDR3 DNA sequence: TGTGCCAGTAGTACATTTAACAGCGGCTACACCTTC.

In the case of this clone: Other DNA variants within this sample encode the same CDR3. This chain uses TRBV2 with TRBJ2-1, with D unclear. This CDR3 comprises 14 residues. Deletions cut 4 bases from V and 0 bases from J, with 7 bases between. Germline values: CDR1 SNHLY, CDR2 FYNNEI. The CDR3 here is CASSGLVSYNEQFF. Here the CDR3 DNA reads TGTGCCAGCAGTGGACTCGTCTCCTACAATGAGCAGTTCTTC.

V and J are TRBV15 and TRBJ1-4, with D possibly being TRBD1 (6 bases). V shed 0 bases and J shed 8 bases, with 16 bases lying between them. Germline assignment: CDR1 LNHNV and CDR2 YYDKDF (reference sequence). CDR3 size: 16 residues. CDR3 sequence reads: CATSRDPATGSEKLFF. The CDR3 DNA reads TGTGCCACCAGCAGAGATCCAGCTACAGGGTCGGAAAAACTGTTTTTT.

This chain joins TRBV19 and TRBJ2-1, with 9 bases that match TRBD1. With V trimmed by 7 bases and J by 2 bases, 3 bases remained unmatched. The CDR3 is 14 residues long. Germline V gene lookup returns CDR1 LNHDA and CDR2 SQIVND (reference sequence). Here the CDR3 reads CASIDRGAYNEQFF. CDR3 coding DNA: TGTGCCAGTATCGACAGGGGGGCCTACAATGAGCAGTTCTTC.

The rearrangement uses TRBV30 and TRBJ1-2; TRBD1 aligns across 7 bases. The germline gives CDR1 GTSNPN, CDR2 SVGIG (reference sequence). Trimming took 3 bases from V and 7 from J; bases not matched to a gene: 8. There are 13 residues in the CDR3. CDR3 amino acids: CAWRVKGAGGYTF. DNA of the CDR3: TGTGCCTGGAGGGTAAAGGGGGCGGGTGGCTACACCTTC.

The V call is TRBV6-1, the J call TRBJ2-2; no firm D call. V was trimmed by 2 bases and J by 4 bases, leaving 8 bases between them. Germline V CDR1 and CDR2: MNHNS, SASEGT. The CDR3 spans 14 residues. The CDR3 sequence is CASSELVGTGELFF. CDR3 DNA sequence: TGTGCCAGCAGTGAACTAGTCGGCACCGGGGAGCTGTTTTTT.